A selection of T cell receptor beta chains follows, all from one sample in a study of T cells in Graves' hyperthyroidism and ophthalmopathy. TCRdb called the multiplex PCR reads again in MiXCR, with one record for every CDR3 protein. The sample yields 500,000 or so distinct CDR3 sequences, roughly 15% seen once. Sequencing used blood. The receptors were sampled from a woman in her thirties with Graves' ophthalmopathy. Both conserved end residues are part of each CDR3. The order of the fields is V gene, D gene, clone size, J gene, CDR3 protein, CDR3 DNA. The D gene is left open where the match is weak. Where a row states a size, it is once, few, many or the class of an expanded clone; other rows omit it.

TRBV19	-	few	TRBJ1-5	CASSTGGGYSQPQHF	TGTGCCAGTAGTACCGGGGGCGGGTATAGTCAGCCCCAGCATTTT
TRBV28	-	few	TRBJ2-1	CASSSRVVGGRPYNEQFF	TGTGCCAGCAGTTCTAGGGTCGTGGGGGGGCGCCCCTACAATGAGCAGTTCTTC
TRBV20-1	TRBD1	-	TRBJ1-2	CSAPLQGVNYGYTF	TGCAGTGCCCCCCTTCAGGGGGTAAACTATGGCTACACCTTC
TRBV6-4	TRBD1	-	TRBJ2-2	CASRTGQGNTGELFF	TGTGCCAGCAGAACTGGACAGGGCAACACCGGGGAGCTGTTTTTT
TRBV30	-	-	TRBJ1-1	CAWSAWGHVNTEAFF	TGTGCCTGGAGTGCGTGGGGACATGTGAACACTGAAGCTTTCTTT
TRBV20-1	-	many	TRBJ2-7	CSARGRVAIRFEQYF	TGCAGTGCTAGGGGGCGTGTGGCCATCCGATTCGAGCAGTACTTC
TRBV7-3	TRBD1	few	TRBJ2-1	CASSPPGQGSLVYRDNEQFF	TGTGCCAGCAGCCCCCCGGGACAGGGGTCCTTGGTTTACCGGGACAATGAGCAGTTCTTC
TRBV7-6	-	many	TRBJ2-3	CASSLRQFRTDTQYF	TGTGCCAGCAGCTTACGTCAGTTCCGCACAGATACGCAGTATTTT
TRBV7-2	-	many	TRBJ2-7	CASSYPQLSYEQYF	TGTGCCAGCAGCTACCCTCAACTATCCTACGAGCAGTACTTC
TRBV7-2	TRBD1	many	TRBJ1-3	CASSPNPRTGSSGNTIYF	TGTGCCAGCAGCCCGAATCCCCGGACAGGCAGCTCTGGAAACACCATATATTTT
TRBV5-1	-	-	TRBJ2-3	CASSTLEGTRTDTQYF	TGTGCCAGCAGCACCCTCGAGGGGACTCGCACAGATACGCAGTATTTT
TRBV29-1	-	many	TRBJ2-7	CSVEGGRENRYEQYF	TGCAGCGTTGAGGGGGGGCGGGAGAATCGCTACGAGCAGTACTTC
TRBV3-1	TRBD1	many	TRBJ2-5	CASSGPGGRGTQYF	TGTGCCAGCAGCGGACCAGGGGGAAGAGGGACCCAGTACTTC
TRBV11-1	TRBD2	many	TRBJ2-1	CASSKLAGSYNEQFF	TGTGCCAGCAGCAAACTAGCGGGATCCTACAATGAGCAGTTCTTC
TRBV19	-	-	TRBJ1-1	CASSSQRNTEAFF	TGTGCCAGTAGTTCACAGAGGAACACTGAAGCTTTCTTT
TRBV20-1	TRBD1	-	TRBJ1-1	CSAGTRDRRVSTEAFF	TGCAGTGCTGGAACCCGGGACAGGAGGGTGTCCACTGAAGCTTTCTTT
TRBV24-1	-	many	TRBJ2-3	CATSALRGGRGTDTQYF	TGTGCCACCAGTGCCCTGCGGGGTGGGCGAGGCACAGATACGCAGTATTTT
TRBV13	-	-	TRBJ2-3	CASMTDLRDTQYF	TGTGCCAGCATGACAGACCTCCGGGATACGCAGTATTTT